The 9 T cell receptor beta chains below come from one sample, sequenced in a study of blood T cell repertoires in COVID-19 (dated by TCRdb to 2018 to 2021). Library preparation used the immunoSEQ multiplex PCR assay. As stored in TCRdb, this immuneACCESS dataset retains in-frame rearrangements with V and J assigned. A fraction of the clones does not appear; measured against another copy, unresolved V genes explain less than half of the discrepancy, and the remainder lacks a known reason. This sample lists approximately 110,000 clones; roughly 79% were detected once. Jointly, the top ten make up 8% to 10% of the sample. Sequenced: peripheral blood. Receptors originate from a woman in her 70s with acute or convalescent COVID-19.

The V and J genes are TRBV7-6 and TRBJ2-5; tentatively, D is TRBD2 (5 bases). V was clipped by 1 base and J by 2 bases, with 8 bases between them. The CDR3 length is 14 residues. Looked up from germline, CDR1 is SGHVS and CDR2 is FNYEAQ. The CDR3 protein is CASSLVRGQETQYF. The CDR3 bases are TGTGCCAGCAGCTTAGTGCGAGGGCAAGAGACCCAGTACTTC.

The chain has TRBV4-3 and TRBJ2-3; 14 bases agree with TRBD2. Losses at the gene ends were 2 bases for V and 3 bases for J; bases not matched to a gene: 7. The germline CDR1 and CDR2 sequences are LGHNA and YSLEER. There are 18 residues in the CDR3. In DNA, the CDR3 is TGCGCCAGCAGCCAACACTGGGGACTAGCGGGAGCAACAGATACGCAGTATTTT. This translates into CASSQHWGLAGATDTQYF.

CDR3 amino acids: CASVDKSSNQPQHF. The CDR3, as DNA: TGTGCCAGCGTAGACAAGTCTAGCAATCAGCCCCAGCATTTT. This rearrangement joins TRBV19 to TRBJ1-5, with D unclear. V lost 9 bases and J lost 0, with 12 bases in between. Per the germline V gene, CDR1 is LNHDA and CDR2 is SQIVND (reference sequence). The CDR3 consists of 14 residues. The full variable domain, in which reference TRBV19 and TRBJ1-5 provide the parts outside the CDR3, is DGGITQSPKYLFRKEGQNVTLSCEQNLNHDAMYWYRQDPGQGLRLIYYSQIVNDFQKGDIAEGYSVSREKKESFPLTVTSAQKNPTAFYLCASVDKSSNQPQHFGDGTRLSIL.

The DNA of the CDR3 is TGCGCCAGCAGCTTGGGCGGGGACTACAATGAGCAGTTCTTC. Translated: CASSLGGDYNEQFF. V and J are TRBV5-1 and TRBJ2-1, with D possibly being TRBD2 (6 bases). In germline, CDR1 is SGHRS, CDR2 YFSETQ. CDR3 length: 14 residues. Trimming left V 0 bases short and J 3 bases short, with 7 bases between. The full variable domain, its missing parts supplied by reference TRBV5-1 and TRBJ2-1, is KAGVTQTPRYLIKTRGQQVTLSCSPISGHRSVSWYQQTPGQGLQFLFEYFSETQRNKGNFPGRFSGRQFSNSRSEMNVSTLELGDSALYLCASSLGGDYNEQFFGPGTRLTVL.

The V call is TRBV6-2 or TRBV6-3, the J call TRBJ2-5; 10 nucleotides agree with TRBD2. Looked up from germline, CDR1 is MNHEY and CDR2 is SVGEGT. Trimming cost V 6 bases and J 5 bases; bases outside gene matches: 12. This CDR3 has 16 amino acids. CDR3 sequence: CASSLGVAGGRETQYF. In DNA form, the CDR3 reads TGTGCCAGCAGCCTCGGGGTAGCGGGGGGTCGGGAGACCCAGTACTTC.

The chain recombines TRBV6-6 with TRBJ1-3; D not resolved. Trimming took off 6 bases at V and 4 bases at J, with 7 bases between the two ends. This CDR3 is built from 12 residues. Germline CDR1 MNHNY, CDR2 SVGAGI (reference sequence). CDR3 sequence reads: CASRGGGNTIYF. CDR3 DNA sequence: TGTGCCAGCAGGGGAGGAGGAAACACCATATATTTT.

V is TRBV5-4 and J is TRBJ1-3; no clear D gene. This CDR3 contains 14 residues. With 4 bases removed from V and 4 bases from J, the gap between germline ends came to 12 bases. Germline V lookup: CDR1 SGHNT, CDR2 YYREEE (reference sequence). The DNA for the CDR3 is TGTGCCAGCAGCCCGGAGAAAGCCGGAAACACCATATATTTT. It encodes CASSPEKAGNTIYF.

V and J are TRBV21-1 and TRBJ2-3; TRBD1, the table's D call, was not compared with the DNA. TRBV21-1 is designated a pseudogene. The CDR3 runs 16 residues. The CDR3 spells CARDRDRVESTDTQYF. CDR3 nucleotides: TGTGCCAGGGATCGGGACAGGGTGGAGAGCACAGATACGCAGTATTTT.

CDR3 DNA sequence: TGTGCCAGCAGCTTAGTATCTGGGGCCGGTTCACCCCTCCACTTT. Its protein is CASSLVSGAGSPLHF. V is TRBV7-2 and J is TRBJ1-6; D is perhaps TRBD1 (5 bases). V was trimmed by 1 base and J by 9 bases, leaving 13 bases between them. Germline-derived CDR1 and CDR2 are SGHTA and FQGNSA. This CDR3 comprises 15 residues. Complete variable domain (other parts from reference TRBV7-2 and TRBJ1-6): GAGVSQSPSNKVTEKGKDVELRCDPISGHTALYWYRQSLGQGLEFLIYFQGNSAPDKSGLPSDRFSAERTGGSVSTLTIQRTQQEDSAVYLCASSLVSGAGSPLHFGNGTRLTVT.